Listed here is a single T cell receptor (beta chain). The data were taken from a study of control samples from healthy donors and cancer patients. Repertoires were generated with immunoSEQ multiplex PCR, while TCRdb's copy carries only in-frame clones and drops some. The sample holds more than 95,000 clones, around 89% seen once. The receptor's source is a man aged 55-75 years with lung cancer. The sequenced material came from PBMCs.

The CDR3 bases are TGTGCCAGCAGCCAACTCAGGGACTATGGCTACACCTTC. Protein product: CASSQLRDYGYTF. The chain combines TRBV3-1 (or the pseudogene TRBV3-2) with TRBJ1-2, with a possible D match to TRBD1 (5 bases). V was trimmed by 2 bases and J by 3 bases, leaving 7 bases between them. Germline loops: CDR1 LGHDT, CDR2 YNNKEL (reference sequence). CDR3 length: 13 amino acids.